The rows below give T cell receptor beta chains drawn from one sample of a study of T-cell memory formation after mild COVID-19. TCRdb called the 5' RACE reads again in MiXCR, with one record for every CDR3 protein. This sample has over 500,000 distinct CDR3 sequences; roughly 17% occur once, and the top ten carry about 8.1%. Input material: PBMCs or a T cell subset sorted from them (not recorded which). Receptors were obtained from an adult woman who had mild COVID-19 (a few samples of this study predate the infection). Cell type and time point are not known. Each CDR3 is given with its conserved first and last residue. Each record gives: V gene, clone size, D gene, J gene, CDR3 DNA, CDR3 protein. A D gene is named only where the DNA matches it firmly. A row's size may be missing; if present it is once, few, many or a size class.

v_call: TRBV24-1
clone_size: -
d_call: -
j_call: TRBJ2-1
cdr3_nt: TGTGCCACCAGTGACTCCTCCCACGGGACCTACAATGAGCAGTTCTTC
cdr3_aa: CATSDSSHGTYNEQFF

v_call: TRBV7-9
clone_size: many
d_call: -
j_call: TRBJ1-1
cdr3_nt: TGTGCCAGCAGTTTTCTCGGCGGAATGAACACTGAAGCTTTCTTT
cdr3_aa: CASSFLGGMNTEAFF

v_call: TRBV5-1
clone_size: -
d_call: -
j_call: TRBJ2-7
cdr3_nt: TGCGCCAGCAACGGCGTAAGGGGTTACGAGCAGTACTTC
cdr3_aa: CASNGVRGYEQYF

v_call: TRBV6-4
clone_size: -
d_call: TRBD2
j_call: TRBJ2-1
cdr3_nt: TGTGCCAGCAGTGACTCAAAGCGGGAGGGCCGTAACAATGAGCAGTTCTTC
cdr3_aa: CASSDSKREGRNNEQFF

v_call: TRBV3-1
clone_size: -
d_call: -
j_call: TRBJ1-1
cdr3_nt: TGTGCCAGCAGCCCCCAGGCGGGAACCGCTGAAGCTTTCTTT
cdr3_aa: CASSPQAGTAEAFF

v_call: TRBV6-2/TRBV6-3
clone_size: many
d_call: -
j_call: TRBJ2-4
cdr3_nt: TGTGCCAGCAGTTACAATAGGGACATTCAGTACTTC
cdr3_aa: CASSYNRDIQYF

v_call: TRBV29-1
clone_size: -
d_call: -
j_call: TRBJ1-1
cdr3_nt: TGCAGCGTCGAAACGTTGACGGTGACCGGGAAAGCTTTCTTT
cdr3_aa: CSVETLTVTGKAFF

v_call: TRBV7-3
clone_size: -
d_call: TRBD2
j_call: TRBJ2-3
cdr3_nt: TGTGCCAGCAGCCTCGGGACTAGCGAGCGCACAGATACGCAGTATTTT
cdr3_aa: CASSLGTSERTDTQYF

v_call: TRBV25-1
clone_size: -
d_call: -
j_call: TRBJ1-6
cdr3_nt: TGTGCCAGCAGCAGAACGAGTAATAATTCACCCCTCCACTTT
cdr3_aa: CASSRTSNNSPLHF

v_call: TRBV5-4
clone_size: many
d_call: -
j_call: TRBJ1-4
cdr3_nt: TGTGCCAGCAGCCCGGGTTTAGCCAATGAAAAACTGTTTTTT
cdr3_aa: CASSPGLANEKLFF

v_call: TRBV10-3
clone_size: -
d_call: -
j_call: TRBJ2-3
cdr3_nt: TGTGCCATCAGTGGACAGACTAGCACAGATACGCAGTATTTT
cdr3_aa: CAISGQTSTDTQYF

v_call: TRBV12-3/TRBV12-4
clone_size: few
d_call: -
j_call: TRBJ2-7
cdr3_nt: TGTGCCAGCAGTTCCGGCGTTGGGGGCTACGAGCAGTACTTC
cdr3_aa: CASSSGVGGYEQYF